The present entry profiles one T cell receptor beta chain with its context. Per the germline V gene, CDR1 is SGHVS and CDR2 is FQNEAQ. Deletions cut 5 bases from V and 3 bases from J, with 10 bases between. This CDR3 region has 13 residues. This entry belongs to a study of blood T cell repertoires in COVID-19. At the level of the study: The United States, Italy and Spain supplied acute and convalescent COVID-19 samples. PBMCs, B-cell-depleted T cells, or T cells provided the cDNA or gDNA that made up the material.

As originally analysed: How many nucleated cells were present was estimated from reference gene primer amplification. The method was immunoSEQ multiplex PCR; TCRdb's version includes in-frame clones alone and lacks a portion of them. From that table come the V and J calls and clone size; the DNA was used to work out D and trimming. The profile shows about 130,000 clones, around 80% of them singletons. The receptor was isolated from a man in his 60s who had recovered from COVID-19. The sample taken for sequencing was peripheral blood. This sequence joins TRBV7-8 and TRBJ2-5; maybe TRBD2 (6 bases). The CDR3 is CASSRGLKETQYF. DNA for the CDR3: TGTGCCAGCAGCCGGGGACTGAAAGAGACCCAGTACTTC.